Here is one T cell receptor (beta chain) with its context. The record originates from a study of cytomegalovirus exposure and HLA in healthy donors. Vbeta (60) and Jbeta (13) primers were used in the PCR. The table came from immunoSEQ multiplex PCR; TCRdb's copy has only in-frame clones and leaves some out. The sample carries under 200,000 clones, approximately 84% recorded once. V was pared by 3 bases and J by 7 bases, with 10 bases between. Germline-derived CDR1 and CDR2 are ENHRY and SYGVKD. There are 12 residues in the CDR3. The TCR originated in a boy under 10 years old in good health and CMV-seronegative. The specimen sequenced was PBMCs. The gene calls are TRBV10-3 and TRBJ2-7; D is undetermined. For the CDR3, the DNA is TGTGCCATCAGTGACTTAGAGTCGGAGCAGTACTTC. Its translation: CAISDLESEQYF.